The present T cell receptor (beta chain) was sequenced within a study of T cell clones after liver transplantation. About the research overall: A pre-transplant mixed lymphocyte reaction with TCRbeta sequencing defined graft-donor-reactive clones followed in post-transplant blood. Study findings and constraints: Compared with third party-reactive sequences, donor-reactive ones declined more, independent of withdrawal success.

Comment on this clone: Its target is unknown.

Clones were read by immunoSEQ multiplex PCR, and TCRdb kept only the in-frame ones, dropping some. The table lists about 120,000 clones, 90% of them singletons. Trimming removed 2 bases from V and 2 bases from J, with 18 bases in between. CDR1 MGHRA and CDR2 YSYEKL come from the germline V gene. The CDR3 spans 18 residues. The chain recombines TRBV4-1 with TRBJ2-2; unclear D gene. The sequencing used CD4+ T cells from blood, collected 12 months after liver transplant. The TCR sequence derives from a human patient who received a liver transplant. T cells may partly derive from the graft donor. DNA for the CDR3: TGCGCCAGCAGCCAACAAATCGGTCTGGCTGCTAACACCGGGGAGCTGTTTTTT. Protein: CASSQQIGLAANTGELFF.